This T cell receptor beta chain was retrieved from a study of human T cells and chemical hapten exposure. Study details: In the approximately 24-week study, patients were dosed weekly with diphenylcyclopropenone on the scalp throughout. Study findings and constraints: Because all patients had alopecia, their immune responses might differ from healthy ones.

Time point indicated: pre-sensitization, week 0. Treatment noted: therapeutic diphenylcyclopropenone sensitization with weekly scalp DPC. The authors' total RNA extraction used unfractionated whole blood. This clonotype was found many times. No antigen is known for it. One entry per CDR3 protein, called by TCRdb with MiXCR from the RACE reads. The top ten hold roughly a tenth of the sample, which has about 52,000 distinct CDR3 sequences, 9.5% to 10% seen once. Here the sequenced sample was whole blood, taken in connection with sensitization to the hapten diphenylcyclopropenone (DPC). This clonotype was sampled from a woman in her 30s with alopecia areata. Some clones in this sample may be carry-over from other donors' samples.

Here the CDR3 reads CAISEFGGGRTYEQYF. The CDR3 DNA reads TGTGCCATCAGTGAGTTTGGAGGGGGCCGTACCTACGAGCAGTACTTC. The rearrangement joins TRBV10-3 to TRBJ2-7, with a tentative D call TRBD1 (7 bases). CDR3 length: 16 amino acids. Trimming cost V 1 base and J 2 bases, with 15 bases left between them. Germline CDR1 reads ENHRY; CDR2 reads SYGVKD.